One and the same sample provided the 20 T cell receptor beta chains below, sequenced in a study of patients and donors after allogeneic stem cell transplantation. From the RT-PCR reads, TCRdb called clonotypes with MiXCR, one entry per CDR3 protein. Counted here are roughly 200,000 distinct CDR3 sequences, about 37% occurring once; the ten biggest clones make up around a tenth. Sequencing input: blood, either unsorted or a sorted T cell fraction (not recorded which). These receptors originate from a human donor who was either an allogeneic HSCT recipient or a stem cell or donor lymphocyte infusion donor (not recorded which). It is not recorded whose cells these are; they may come from a transplant donor.

This rearrangement joins TRBV28 to TRBJ1-4; D call uncertain. Trimming cost V 2 bases and J 5 bases, with 9 bases left between them. This CDR3 region has 14 residues. Germline values: CDR1 MDHEN, CDR2 SYDVKM. This CDR3 reads CASSLGGWNEKLFF. CDR3 sequence (DNA): TGTGCCAGCAGTTTAGGAGGGTGGAATGAAAAACTGTTTTTT.

This chain joins TRBV5-1 and TRBJ1-5; 9 bases fit TRBD1. V lost 0 bases, J lost 5 bases, and 3 bases stayed unmatched. The CDR3 is 15 residues long. Germline CDR1 and CDR2: SGHRS and YFSETQ. The CDR3 nucleotides read TGCGCCAGCAGCTTGGCCGGGACAGGGCATCAGCCCCAGCATTTT. Its translation: CASSLAGTGHQPQHF.

This clonotype occurred many times. This sequence joins TRBV30 and TRBJ1-1; TRBD1 agrees at 8 bases. From germline, CDR1 is GTSNPN and CDR2 SVGIG (reference sequence). This CDR3 spans 15 amino acids. Trimming at V came to 5 bases and at J to 1 base, leaving 9 bases not matched to a gene. The CDR3 reads CAWSPGQEANTEAFF. The DNA for the CDR3 is TGTGCCTGGTCCCCGGGACAGGAGGCGAACACTGAAGCTTTCTTT.

V gene TRBV11-2 combines with J gene TRBJ1-1; a possible D gene is TRBD1 (5 bases). Germline V gene data show CDR1 as SGHAT and CDR2 as FQNNGV. This CDR3 spans 14 amino acids. V was trimmed by 2 bases and J by 7 bases, leaving 14 bases between them. The CDR3 DNA sequence: TGTGCCAGCAGCTTAAGACCCGGCCAGGGTGAAGCTTTCTTT. This encodes CASSLRPGQGEAFF.

The V and J genes are TRBV12-5 and TRBJ2-3; maybe TRBD1 (8 bases). V dropped 1 base and J dropped 9 bases, with 11 bases sitting between them. CDR3 length equals 13 residues. Germline V gene lookup returns CDR1 LGHNT and CDR2 FRNRAP. As DNA, the CDR3 is TGTGCTAGTGGTTTGGACAGGGGGGGCACGCAGTATTTT. It codes for CASGLDRGGTQYF.

This clonotype was observed a single time. V is TRBV7-9 and J is TRBJ1-2; no clear D. This CDR3 comprises 16 residues. Per germline, CDR1 SEHNR and CDR2 FQNEAQ (reference sequence). The ends were cut back, 5 bases at V and 0 bases at J, with 16 bases in the middle. CDR3 amino acids: CASSIPGRDSNYGYTF. The CDR3 DNA is TGTGCCAGCAGCATACCGGGCCGAGACTCTAACTATGGCTACACCTTC. Drawing the rest from reference TRBV7-9 and TRBJ1-2, the complete variable domain is DTGVSQNPRHKITKRGQNVTFRCDPISEHNRLYWYRQTLGQGPEFLTYFQNEAQLEKSRLLSDRFSAERPKGSFSTLEIQRTEQGDSAMYLCASSIPGRDSNYGYTFGSGTRLTVV.

This clonotype was detected only once. CDR3 nucleotides: TGTGCCATCAGTGCCGGCAGGTACTCCTACGAGCAGTACTTC. Translated: CAISAGRYSYEQYF. The chain carries TRBV10-3 and TRBJ2-7, with D hard to call. The CDR3 covers 14 residues. Germline V gene lookup returns CDR1 ENHRY and CDR2 SYGVKD. Trimming cost V 4 bases and J 0 bases, with 10 bases left between them.

The chain is built from TRBV4-1 and TRBJ2-3; no definite D call. V was shortened by 0 bases and J by 1 base, with 5 bases between the two germline ends. This CDR3 spans 14 amino acids. Germline V gives CDR1 MGHRA, CDR2 YSYEKL. The CDR3 coding sequence is TGCGCCAGCAGCCAAGATGGGGGCACAGATACGCAGTATTTT. This sequence encodes CASSQDGGTDTQYF.

The chain carries TRBV9 and TRBJ1-2; D uncertain. The germline gives CDR1 SGDLS, CDR2 YYNGEE. Trimming removed 0 bases from V and 7 bases from J, with 13 bases in between. CDR3 size: 14 residues. The CDR3 protein is CASSVDYRWGGYTF. CDR3 nucleotides: TGTGCCAGCAGCGTAGATTATCGGTGGGGTGGCTACACCTTC.

This clonotype showed up just a few times. This chain joins TRBV4-2 and TRBJ1-6; D remains ambiguous. The CDR3 is 15 residues long. CDR1 LGHNA and CDR2 YNFKEQ come from the germline V gene. V was pared by 5 bases and J by 7 bases, with 15 bases between. The CDR3 loop reads CASSYHKDLNSPLHF. As DNA, the CDR3 is TGTGCCAGCAGCTACCACAAAGACTTGAATTCACCCCTCCACTTT.

The sample holds a few counts of this clonotype. V usage is TRBV5-1 and J usage is TRBJ1-6; unclear D gene. Trimming cost V 4 bases and J 7 bases, with 9 bases left between them. The CDR3 is 13 amino acids. CDR1 and CDR2 from the germline V gene are SGHRS and YFSETQ. CDR3 protein: CASSGPQNSPLHF. CDR3 nucleotide sequence: TGCGCCAGCAGCGGTCCCCAAAATTCACCCCTCCACTTT.

This chain links TRBV10-3 with TRBJ2-7, with D perhaps matching TRBD1 (6 bases). The V end was cut by 6 bases, the J end by 3 bases, with 9 bases between. The CDR3 extends over 12 amino acids. Germline V gives CDR1 ENHRY, CDR2 SYGVKD. The CDR3 spells CAISQQGYEQYF. The CDR3 nucleotides read TGTGCCATCAGCCAACAGGGCTACGAGCAGTACTTC.

This clonotype was recorded a few times. The DNA of the CDR3 is TGCGCCAGCAGCCAACCGGGACTAGCGGGGGTGAGATCGCAGTATTTT. Translation gives CASSQPGLAGVRSQYF. The J gene is TRBJ2-3, the V gene TRBV4-1; 14 bases match TRBD2. The junction had 8 bases not matched to a gene; V was cut back by 2 bases and J by 10 bases. Germline CDR1 is MGHRA and CDR2 is YSYEKL. This CDR3 has 16 amino acids.

The rearrangement joins TRBV5-1 to TRBJ1-4; D may be TRBD1 (6 bases). The CDR3 sequence is 15 residues long. Germline V gene sequence: CDR1 SGHRS, CDR2 YFSETQ. V lost 0 bases and J 7 bases, leaving 13 bases between the germline ends. The DNA of the CDR3 is TGCGCCAGCAGCTTGGCCAGGGGACGAGGTGAAAAACTGTTTTTT. This sequence encodes CASSLARGRGEKLFF.

The V call is TRBV20-1, the J call TRBJ1-4, with D unresolved. The CDR3 has 13 amino acids. V was cut by 5 bases and J by 7 bases, with 14 bases left in between. Germline CDR1 and CDR2: DFQATT and SNEGSKA (reference sequence). In DNA form, the CDR3 reads TGCAGTGCTCGGAGTGTAATGGGTGAAAAACTGTTTTTT. Its translation: CSARSVMGEKLFF.

The V gene is TRBV28, the J gene TRBJ2-7; D is possibly TRBD1 (5 bases). The CDR3 totals 12 residues. V was cut by 9 bases and J by 2 bases, with 11 bases left in between. The germline V gene encodes CDR1 MDHEN and CDR2 SYDVKM. In DNA form, the CDR3 reads TGTGCCAGGAGACAGCCGGCCTACGAGCAGTACTTC. Translating gives CARRQPAYEQYF. Together with reference TRBV28 and TRBJ2-7, the CDR3 gives the full variable domain: DVKVTQSSRYLVKRTGEKVFLECVQDMDHENMFWYRQDPGLGLRLIYFSYDVKMKEKGDIPEGYSVSREKKERFSLILESASTNQTSMYLCARRQPAYEQYFGPGTRLTVT.

CDR3 protein: CATSTGMNNEQFF. Here the CDR3 DNA reads TGTGCCACCTCGACAGGGATGAACAATGAGCAGTTCTTC. J is TRBJ2-1 and V is TRBV12-3 or TRBV12-4, with 7 bases fitting TRBD1. The CDR3 length is 13 residues. Losses at the gene ends were 10 bases for V and 5 bases for J; bases not matched to a gene: 8.

This rearrangement joins TRBV28 to TRBJ1-1, with TRBD1 matching 9 bases. The CDR3 covers 14 residues. Germline V CDR1 and CDR2: MDHEN, SYDVKM. With 5 bases clipped from V and 4 bases from J, the junction kept 5 bases outside the gene matches. CDR3 bases: TGTGCCAGCAGTAGTCCGGGACAGGGCACTGAAGCTTTCTTT. Protein product: CASSSPGQGTEAFF.

The V and J genes are TRBV5-1 and TRBJ1-1; maybe TRBD1 (5 bases). The ends were cut back, 3 bases at V and 3 bases at J, with 18 bases in the middle. The CDR3 extends over 16 amino acids. Per germline, CDR1 SGHRS and CDR2 YFSETQ. The chain's CDR3 is CASSYQGPPPYTEAFF. The CDR3, as DNA: TGCGCCAGCAGCTACCAGGGACCGCCGCCTTACACTGAAGCTTTCTTT.

The chain employs TRBV20-1 and TRBJ1-5; 8 bases agree with TRBD1. V lost 5 bases to trimming and J lost 6 bases; unmatched junction nucleotides: 15. Germline V gives CDR1 DFQATT, CDR2 SNEGSKA (reference sequence). CDR3 size: 16 residues. This CDR3 is CSAVRTGQGQGQPQHF. The CDR3 DNA is TGCAGTGCTGTCCGGACAGGGCAAGGTCAGGGTCAGCCCCAGCATTTT.